This T cell receptor beta chain was retrieved from a study of blood T cell repertoires in COVID-19. Background on the study: Material from acute and convalescent COVID-19 was sourced from the United States, Italy and Spain.

Data came from immunoSEQ multiplex PCR; TCRdb stores just in-frame clones and leaves some out. Of around 100,000 clones listed, more than 70% are singletons. The germline V gene has CDR1 KGHDR and CDR2 SFDVKD. Deletions cut 3 bases from V and 5 bases from J, with 13 bases between. There are 15 residues in the CDR3. The genes are TRBV24-1 and TRBJ1-5, with a tentative D call TRBD1 (5 bases). Sequenced input: peripheral blood. The sequence was obtained from a human donor with acute or convalescent COVID-19. The donor label of this sample is uncertain. CDR3 loop: CATSDTLGGDQPQHF. CDR3 DNA: TGTGCCACCAGTGATACCCTCGGGGGGGATCAGCCCCAGCATTTT.